There are a few counts of the clone carrying this TCR beta chain. The antigen is undetermined. This record belongs to a study of cytomegalovirus exposure and HLA in healthy donors. Study information: Approximately 180 million T cells yielded about 120 million unique TCR beta sequences, as an earlier analysis found. Overall study findings and caveats: The study flagged fewer than 200 TCR beta chains as cytomegalovirus-associated.

The study ran its PCR with 60 Vbeta and 13 Jbeta primers. Repertoires were generated with immunoSEQ multiplex PCR, while TCRdb's copy carries only in-frame clones and drops some. The sample lists 150,000 to 200,000 clones; approximately 67% were seen once. The CDR3 is 15 residues long. CDR1 WNHNN and CDR2 SYGVQD come from the germline V gene (reference sequence). Losses at the gene ends were 2 bases for V and 1 base for J; bases not matched to a gene: 3. The V gene is TRBV10-1, the J gene TRBJ2-3; 7 bases fit TRBD2. The TCR comes from a woman aged 18-29 years in good health and CMV-seropositive. The sequencing input was PBMCs. Here the CDR3 DNA reads TGCGCCAGCAGTGAGGGACTAGGGGGCACAGATACGCAGTATTTT. Its translation is CASSEGLGGTDTQYF.